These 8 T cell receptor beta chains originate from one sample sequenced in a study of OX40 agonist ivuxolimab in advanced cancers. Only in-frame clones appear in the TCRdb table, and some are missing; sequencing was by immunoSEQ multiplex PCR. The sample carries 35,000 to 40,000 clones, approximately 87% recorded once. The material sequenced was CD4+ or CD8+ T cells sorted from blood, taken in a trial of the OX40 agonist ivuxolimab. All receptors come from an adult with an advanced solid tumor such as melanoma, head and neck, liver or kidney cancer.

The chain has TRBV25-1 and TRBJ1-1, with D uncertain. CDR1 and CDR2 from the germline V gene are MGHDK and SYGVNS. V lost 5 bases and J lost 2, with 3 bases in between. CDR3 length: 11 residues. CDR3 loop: CASSFNTEAFF. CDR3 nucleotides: TGTGCCAGCAGTTTTAACACTGAAGCTTTCTTT.

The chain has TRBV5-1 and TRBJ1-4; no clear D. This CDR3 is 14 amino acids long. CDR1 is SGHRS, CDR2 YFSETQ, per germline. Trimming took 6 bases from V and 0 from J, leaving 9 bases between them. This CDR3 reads CASTESSTNEKLFF. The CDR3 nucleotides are TGCGCCAGCACCGAATCGTCAACTAATGAAAAACTGTTTTTT.

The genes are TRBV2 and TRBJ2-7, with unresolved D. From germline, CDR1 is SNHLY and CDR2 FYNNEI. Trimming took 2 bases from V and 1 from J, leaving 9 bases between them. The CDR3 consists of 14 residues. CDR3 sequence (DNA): TGTGCCAGCAGTGAACTGATACTTTCCTACGAGCAGTACTTC. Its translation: CASSELILSYEQYF.

The DNA for the CDR3 is TGTGCCAGCAGCTTGGTACCTACCGGGGAGCTGTTTTTT. It specifies CASSLVPTGELFF. The chain links TRBV5-5 to TRBJ2-2; D not certain. This CDR3 contains 13 residues. The germline CDR1 and CDR2 sequences are SGHKS and YYEKEE (reference sequence). Deletions cut 0 bases from V and 5 bases from J, with 5 bases between.

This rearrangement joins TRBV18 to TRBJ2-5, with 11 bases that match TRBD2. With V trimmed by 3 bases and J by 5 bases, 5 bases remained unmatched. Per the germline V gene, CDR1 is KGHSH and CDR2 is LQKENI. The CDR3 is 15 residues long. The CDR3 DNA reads TGTGCCAGCTCACCCGTAACTAGCGGGGGTGAGACCCAGTACTTC. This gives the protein CASSPVTSGGETQYF.

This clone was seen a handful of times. CDR3 in amino acids: CASGIGTSGGEDTQYF. In nucleotides, the CDR3 is TGTGCTAGTGGTATAGGGACTAGCGGGGGGGAAGATACGCAGTATTTT. The chain carries TRBV12-5 and TRBJ2-3, with 16 bases aligning to TRBD2. The ends lost 5 bases at V and 5 bases at J; junction bases unmatched: 4. The CDR3 contains 16 residues. Germline lookup yields CDR1 LGHNT and CDR2 FRNRAP.

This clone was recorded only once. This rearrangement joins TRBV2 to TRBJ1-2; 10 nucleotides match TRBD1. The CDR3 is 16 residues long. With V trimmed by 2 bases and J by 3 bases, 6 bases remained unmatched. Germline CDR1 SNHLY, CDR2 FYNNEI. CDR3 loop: CASSEFRQGAYYGYTF. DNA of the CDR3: TGTGCCAGCAGTGAATTTAGACAGGGGGCATACTATGGCTACACCTTC.

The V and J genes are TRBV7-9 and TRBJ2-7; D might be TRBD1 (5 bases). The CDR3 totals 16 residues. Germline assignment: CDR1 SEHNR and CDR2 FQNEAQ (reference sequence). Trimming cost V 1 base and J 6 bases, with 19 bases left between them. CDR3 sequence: CASSLEGTGRPGEQYF. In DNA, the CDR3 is TGTGCCAGCAGCTTAGAGGGAACAGGACGACCGGGCGAGCAGTACTTC.